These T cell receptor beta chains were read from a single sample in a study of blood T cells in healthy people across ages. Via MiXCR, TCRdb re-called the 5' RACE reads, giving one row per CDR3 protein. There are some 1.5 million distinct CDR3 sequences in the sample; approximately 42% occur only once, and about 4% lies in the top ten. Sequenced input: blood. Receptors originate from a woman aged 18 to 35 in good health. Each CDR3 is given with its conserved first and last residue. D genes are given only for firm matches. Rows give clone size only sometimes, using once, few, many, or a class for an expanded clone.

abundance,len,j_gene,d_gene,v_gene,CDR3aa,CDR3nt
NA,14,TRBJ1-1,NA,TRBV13,CASSYLRRYTEAFF,TGTGCCAGCAGCTATCTCAGGCGGTACACTGAAGCTTTCTTT
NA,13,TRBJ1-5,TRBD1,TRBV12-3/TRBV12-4,CASSRGQWQPQHF,TGTGCCAGCAGTAGGGGACAGTGGCAGCCCCAGCATTTT
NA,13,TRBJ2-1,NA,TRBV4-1,CASSQGRVDEQFF,TGCGCCAGCAGCCAAGGTCGGGTAGATGAGCAGTTCTTC
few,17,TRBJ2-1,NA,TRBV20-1,CSARDYAEGVSHNEQFF,TGCAGTGCTAGAGATTACGCTGAGGGGGTTTCCCACAATGAGCAGTTCTTC
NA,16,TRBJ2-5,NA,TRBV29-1,CSVEDRGGWGAETQYF,TGCAGCGTTGAAGATAGGGGAGGGTGGGGGGCAGAGACCCAGTACTTC
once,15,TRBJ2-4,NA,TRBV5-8,CASSLGASAKNIQYF,TGTGCCAGCAGCCTAGGGGCGAGCGCCAAAAACATTCAGTACTTC
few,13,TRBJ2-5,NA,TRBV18,CASSPKGQPTQYF,TGTGCCAGCTCACCAAAGGGGCAGCCGACCCAGTACTTC
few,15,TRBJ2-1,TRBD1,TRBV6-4,CASSDSTGGKIEQFF,TGTGCCAGCAGTGACTCGACAGGGGGGAAAATTGAGCAGTTCTTC
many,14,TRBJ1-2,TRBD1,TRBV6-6,CASGTGRAYYGYTF,TGTGCCAGCGGGACAGGCCGCGCTTACTATGGCTACACCTTC
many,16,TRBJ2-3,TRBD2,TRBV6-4,CASSDSASGGADTQYF,TGTGCCAGCAGTGACTCAGCTAGCGGGGGGGCAGATACGCAGTATTTT
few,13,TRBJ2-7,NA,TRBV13,CASSSTGGYEQYF,TGTGCCAGCAGCTCCACGGGCGGGTACGAGCAGTACTTC
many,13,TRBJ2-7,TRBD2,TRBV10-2,CASTSGMNYEQYF,TGCGCCAGCACGAGCGGGATGAACTACGAGCAGTACTTC
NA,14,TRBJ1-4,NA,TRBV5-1,CASSSTGLREKLFF,TGCGCCAGCAGCTCAACAGGGTTGAGGGAAAAACTGTTTTTT
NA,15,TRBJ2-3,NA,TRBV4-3,CTSSQGGIGVDTQYF,TGCACCAGCAGCCAAGGTGGGATAGGGGTGGATACGCAGTATTTT
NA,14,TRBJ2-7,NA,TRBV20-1,CSASIGGDLNEQYF,TGCAGTGCTAGTATTGGGGGAGACCTCAATGAGCAGTACTTC
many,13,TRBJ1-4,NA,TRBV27,CASSLQGGEKLFF,TGTGCCAGCAGTTTACAGGGCGGTGAAAAACTGTTTTTT
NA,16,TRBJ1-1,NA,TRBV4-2,CASSQDSPGGNTEAFF,TGTGCCAGCAGCCAAGATTCCCCCGGAGGGAACACTGAAGCTTTCTTT
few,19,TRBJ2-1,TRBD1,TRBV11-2,CASSPPPGGPFFWYNEQFF,TGTGCCAGCAGCCCTCCACCAGGGGGACCCTTCTTCTGGTACAATGAGCAGTTCTTC
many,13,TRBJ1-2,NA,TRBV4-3,CASSQILGYGYTF,TGCGCCAGCAGCCAAATACTGGGCTATGGCTACACCTTC
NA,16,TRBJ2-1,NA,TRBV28,CASSTSRGPYYNEQFF,TGTGCCAGCTCCACCTCTAGGGGACCATACTACAATGAGCAGTTCTTC
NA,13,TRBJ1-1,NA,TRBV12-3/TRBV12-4,CASSSHQGLEAFF,TGTGCCAGCAGTTCCCACCAGGGGTTAGAAGCTTTCTTT
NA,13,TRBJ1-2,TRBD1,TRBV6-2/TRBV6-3,CATSRGHFYGYTF,TGTGCCACTTCCAGGGGGCACTTCTATGGCTACACCTTC
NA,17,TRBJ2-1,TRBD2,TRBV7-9,CASSLEPGLAGNNEQFF,TGTGCCAGCAGCTTAGAACCCGGGCTAGCGGGAAACAATGAGCAGTTCTTC
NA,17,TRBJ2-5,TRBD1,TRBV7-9,CASSSGQQELYQETQYF,TGTGCCAGCAGCTCGGGACAGCAAGAACTGTACCAAGAGACCCAGTACTTC
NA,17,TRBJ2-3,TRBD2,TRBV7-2,CASRGTSGRSSPDTQYF,TGTGCCAGTAGGGGGACTAGCGGGAGGAGTTCCCCAGATACGCAGTATTTT
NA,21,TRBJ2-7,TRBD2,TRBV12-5,CASGLTPKFKILADISYVQYF,TGTGCTAGTGGTTTGACACCTAAATTTAAAATACTAGCGGACATCTCCTACGTGCAGTACTTC
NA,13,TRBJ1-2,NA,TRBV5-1,CASSRMAGYGYTF,TGCGCCAGCAGCCGCATGGCTGGCTATGGCTACACCTTC
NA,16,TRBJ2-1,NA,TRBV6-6,CASQGSGPASYNEQFF,TGTGCCAGCCAAGGGAGCGGGCCTGCCTCCTACAATGAGCAGTTCTTC
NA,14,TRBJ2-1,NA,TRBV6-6,CASSYGRGLGEQFF,TGTGCCAGCAGTTACGGGCGGGGCCTTGGTGAGCAGTTCTTC
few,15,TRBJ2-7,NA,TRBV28,CASSLADRLAYEQYF,TGTGCCAGCAGTTTGGCCGACAGGCTTGCCTACGAGCAGTACTTC
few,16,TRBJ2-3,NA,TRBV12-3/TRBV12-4,CASSTRSRGLPDTQYF,TGTGCCAGCAGCACTCGTAGTCGGGGGCTCCCAGATACGCAGTATTTT
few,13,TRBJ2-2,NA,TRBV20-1,CSARAVNTGELFF,TGCAGTGCTAGAGCGGTGAACACCGGGGAGCTGTTTTTT
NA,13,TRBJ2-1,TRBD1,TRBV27,CASSRTGTHEQFF,TGTGCCAGCAGCCGGACAGGGACCCATGAGCAGTTCTTC
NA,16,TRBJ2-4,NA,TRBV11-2,CASSSVDLGMGNIQYF,TGTGCCAGCAGTTCCGTGGACCTGGGTATGGGAAACATTCAGTACTTC
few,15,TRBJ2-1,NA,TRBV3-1,CASSPRQATYNEQFF,TGTGCCAGCAGCCCCCGACAGGCCACCTACAATGAGCAGTTCTTC
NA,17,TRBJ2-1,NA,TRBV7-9,CASTLVLGRGARIEQFF,TGTGCCAGCACCCTGGTGCTTGGCCGGGGGGCAAGAATAGAGCAGTTCTTC
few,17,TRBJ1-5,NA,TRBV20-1,CSARDEVLRGGNQPQHF,TGCAGTGCTAGAGATGAGGTTCTCAGGGGAGGAAATCAGCCCCAGCATTTT
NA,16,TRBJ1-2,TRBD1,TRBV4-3,CASSQEGWDRVYGYTF,TGCGCCAGCAGCCAAGAGGGATGGGACAGGGTTTATGGCTACACCTTC
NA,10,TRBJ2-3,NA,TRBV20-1,CSTGGDTQYF,TGCAGTACTGGGGGGGATACGCAGTATTTT
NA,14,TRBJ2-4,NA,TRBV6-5,CASSALLAKNIQYF,TGTGCCAGCAGTGCACTATTAGCCAAAAACATTCAGTACTTC
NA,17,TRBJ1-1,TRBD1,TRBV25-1,CASSRLPGTGKNTEAFF,TGTGCCAGCAGTAGATTACCCGGGACAGGGAAGAACACTGAAGCTTTCTTT
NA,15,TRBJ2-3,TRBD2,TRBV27,CASSPGLFSTDTQYF,TGTGCCAGCAGTCCGGGACTATTTTCCACAGATACGCAGTATTTT
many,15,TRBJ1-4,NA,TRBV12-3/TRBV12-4,CASSLMAATNEKLFF,TGTGCCAGCAGTTTGATGGCAGCAACTAATGAAAAACTGTTTTTT
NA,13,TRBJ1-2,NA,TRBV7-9,CASKRSGSQGYTF,TGTGCCAGCAAAAGGTCTGGATCCCAAGGCTACACCTTC
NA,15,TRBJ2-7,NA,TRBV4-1,CASSETHASGHEQYF,TGCGCCAGCAGCGAGACGCATGCCTCAGGTCACGAGCAGTACTTC
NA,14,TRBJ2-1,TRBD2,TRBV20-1,CSARLGLAGVEQFF,TGCAGTGCTAGACTCGGACTAGCGGGGGTGGAGCAGTTCTTC
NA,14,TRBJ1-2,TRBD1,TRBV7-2,CASSAFDRVKGYTF,TGTGCCAGCAGCGCTTTTGACAGGGTGAAAGGCTACACCTTC
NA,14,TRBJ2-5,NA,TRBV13,CASSWGGPKETQYF,TGTGCCAGCAGCTGGGGGGGGCCTAAAGAGACCCAGTACTTC
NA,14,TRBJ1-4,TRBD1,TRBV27,CASTTTGGNEKLFF,TGTGCCAGCACAACGACAGGGGGCAATGAAAAACTGTTTTTT
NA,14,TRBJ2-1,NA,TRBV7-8,CASSLPSATMEQFF,TGTGCCAGCAGCTTACCCTCTGCAACAATGGAGCAGTTCTTC